This is a list of T cell receptor beta chains from one sample in a study of neoadjuvant anti-PD-1 for oral cavity cancer. Clones were read by immunoSEQ multiplex PCR, and TCRdb kept only the in-frame ones, dropping some. The table lists some 71,000 clones, around four fifths of them singletons, with 3% to 3.5% in the top ten. Sequenced here: PBMCs, sampled before nivolumab (anti-PD-1) treatment. All receptors derive from a person between 40 and 80 years old with oral cavity squamous cell carcinoma. Each CDR3 is given with its conserved first and last residue. D genes are given only for firm matches. The size entry is marked missing in some rows and otherwise reads once, few, many or a size class.

TRBV6-6	NA	TRBJ2-3	TRBD1	TGTGCCAGCAGTCCAGGGGGAGATACGCAGTATTTT	CASSPGGDTQYF
TRBV4-1	once	TRBJ2-1	NA	TGCGCCAGCAGCCAAGTCGGGGTCGGTGAGCAGTTCTTC	CASSQVGVGEQFF
TRBV28	NA	TRBJ1-4	NA	TGTGCCAGCAGCCCTTCGGCTACAGCTAATGAAAAACTGTTTTTT	CASSPSATANEKLFF
TRBV5-1	few	TRBJ2-4	TRBD1	TGCGCCAGCAGCTTTGGGGACAGTAAAAACATTCAGTACTTC	CASSFGDSKNIQYF
TRBV2	few	TRBJ2-1	NA	TGTGCCAGCACCCGGGCTGGGGAGCAGTTCTTC	CASTRAGEQFF
TRBV11-2	NA	TRBJ1-4	NA	TGTGCCAGCAGCTTAACTGGGGTTACGGAAGAAAAACTGTTTTTT	CASSLTGVTEEKLFF
TRBV10-3	NA	TRBJ2-3	TRBD1	TGTGCCATCAGTGCGGGACAGGGGCGATCAGATACGCAGTATTTT	CAISAGQGRSDTQYF
TRBV10-3	NA	TRBJ2-5	TRBD1	TGTGCCATCAGTGGCTCGGACAGGGCGGGAGAGACCCAGTACTTC	CAISGSDRAGETQYF
TRBV4-1	NA	TRBJ1-2	NA	TGCGCCAGCAGCCAGAGGGGGGGGGTCTATGGCTACACCTTC	CASSQRGGVYGYTF
TRBV2	NA	TRBJ2-3	NA	TGTGCCAGCGTACGACGGGACATCACAGATACGCAGTATTTT	CASVRRDITDTQYF
TRBV25-1	few	TRBJ1-1	NA	TGTGCCAGCAGTGAATGGAGGGATAGCACTGAAGCTTTCTTT	CASSEWRDSTEAFF
TRBV12-5	NA	TRBJ2-7	NA	TGTGCTAGTGGGCCTGGTCCCTACGAGCAGTACTTC	CASGPGPYEQYF
TRBV5-1	NA	TRBJ2-7	TRBD1	TGCGCCAGCAGCTTGGGGTACAGGGGCTACGAGCAGTACTTC	CASSLGYRGYEQYF